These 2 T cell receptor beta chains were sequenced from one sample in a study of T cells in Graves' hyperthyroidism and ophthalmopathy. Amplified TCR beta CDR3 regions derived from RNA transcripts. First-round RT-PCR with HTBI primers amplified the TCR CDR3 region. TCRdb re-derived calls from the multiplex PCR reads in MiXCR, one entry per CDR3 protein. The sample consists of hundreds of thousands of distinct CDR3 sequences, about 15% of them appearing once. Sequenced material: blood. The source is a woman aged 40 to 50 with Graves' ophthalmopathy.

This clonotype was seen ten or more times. The CDR3 region is CASSVDEGGSYEQYF. The CDR3 nucleotides are TGTGCCAGCAGCGTAGACGAGGGGGGCTCCTACGAGCAGTACTTC. The V call is TRBV9, the J call TRBJ2-7, with D possibly called TRBD1 or TRBD2 (6 bases each). Germline-derived CDR1 and CDR2 are SGDLS and YYNGEE. With 0 bases removed from V and 0 bases from J, the gap between germline ends came to 10 bases. The CDR3 loop spans 15 amino acids.

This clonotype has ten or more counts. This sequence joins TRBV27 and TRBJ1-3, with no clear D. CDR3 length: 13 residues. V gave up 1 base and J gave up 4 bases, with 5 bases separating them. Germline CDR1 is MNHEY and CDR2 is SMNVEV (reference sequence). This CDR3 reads CASSLFWGNTIYF. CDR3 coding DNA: TGTGCCAGCAGTTTATTCTGGGGAAACACCATATATTTT.